What follows is one T cell receptor (beta chain) and its context. The data are from a study of CD8+ T cells in alopecia areata. Investigators isolated RNA and reverse transcribed it into cDNA to act as the sequencing template. The table came from immunoSEQ multiplex PCR; TCRdb's copy has only in-frame clones and leaves some out. The profile shows 130,000 or so clones, around 49% of them singletons. The V end lost 2 bases, the J end lost 3 bases, and 1 base lay between the germline ends. The CDR3 extends over 10 amino acids. Germline V lookup: CDR1 GTSNPN, CDR2 SVGIG (reference sequence). Here the sequenced sample was CD8+ T cells sorted from blood, taken at week 0. This clonotype was sampled from a human donor with alopecia areata. This rearrangement joins TRBV30 to TRBJ1-1; D gene unclear. The chain's CDR3 is CAWSYTEAFF. Here the CDR3 DNA reads TGTGCCTGGAGTTACACTGAAGCTTTCTTT.